Listed here are 7 T cell receptor beta chains from one sample, sequenced in a study of T cells after yellow fever vaccination. Using its own MiXCR run on the 5' RACE reads, TCRdb lists one record per CDR3 protein. Of under 600,000 distinct CDR3 sequences detected, about 13% appear once; the ten largest clones hold around an eighth. The sample in question was PBMCs, obtained on the day of the yellow fever booster vaccination. The receptors derive from a man in his thirties or forties who received the YFV17D yellow fever vaccine.

This clonotype was picked up a small number of times. This chain uses TRBV20-1 with TRBJ2-1; the match to TRBD2 covers 13 bases. Germline CDR1 reads DFQATT; CDR2 reads SNEGSKA (reference sequence). The CDR3 runs 14 residues. V was clipped by 3 bases and J by 9 bases; unmatched bases: 5. CDR3 in DNA: TGCAGTGCTAGGTGGACTAGCGGGAGCAGTGAGCAGTTCTTC. Translation: CSARWTSGSSEQFF.

This chain links TRBV11-2 with TRBJ1-1; tentatively, D is TRBD1 (6 bases). In germline, CDR1 is SGHAT, CDR2 FQNNGV. The CDR3 consists of 15 residues. Trimming removed 1 base from V and 5 bases from J, with 14 bases in between. The CDR3 region is CASSLGVTGGTEAFF. The CDR3, as DNA: TGTGCCAGCAGCTTAGGCGTGACAGGCGGAACTGAAGCTTTCTTT.

This chain uses TRBV7-9 with TRBJ2-2; D call uncertain. Germline CDR1 SEHNR, CDR2 FQNEAQ (reference sequence). The CDR3 has 15 amino acids. V lost 5 bases, J lost 6 bases, and 16 bases lay in between. The CDR3 DNA reads TGTGCCAGCAGCCTCGACGGTACAGCCTCCGGGGAGCTGTTTTTT. Its protein is CASSLDGTASGELFF.

This clonotype was seen a few times. J is TRBJ2-2 and V is TRBV3-1; 8 bases line up with TRBD1. CDR1 is LGHDT, CDR2 YNNKEL, per germline (reference sequence). CDR3 length: 16 amino acids. The trim removed 5 bases at V and 4 bases at J, leaving 9 bases unmatched. CDR3: CASSYIFTGGTGELFF. The CDR3 DNA sequence: TGTGCCAGCAGCTACATCTTTACAGGGGGCACCGGGGAGCTGTTTTTT.

This clonotype was seen repeatedly, ten times or more. The gene calls are TRBV5-1 and TRBJ2-3, with D unclear. Germline values: CDR1 SGHRS, CDR2 YFSETQ. Trimming took 5 bases from V and 2 from J, leaving 12 bases between them. The CDR3 extends over 14 amino acids. CDR3 in amino acids: CASSSRADTDTQYF. Here the CDR3 DNA reads TGCGCCAGCAGTTCAAGGGCCGACACAGATACGCAGTATTTT.

This clonotype was picked up a small number of times. The rearrangement uses TRBV5-6 and TRBJ2-3, with D possibly matching TRBD2 (5 bases). CDR1 is SGHDT and CDR2 is YYEEEE in the germline V gene. V shed 1 base and J shed 6 bases, with 15 bases lying between them. The CDR3 runs to 15 residues. The CDR3 region is CASSLKEVLGDTQYF. The CDR3 DNA reads as TGTGCCAGCAGCTTGAAGGAGGTTCTCGGGGATACGCAGTATTTT. Full variable domain (missing parts from reference TRBV5-6 and TRBJ2-3): DAGVTQSPTHLIKTRGQQVTLRCSPKSGHDTVSWYQQALGQGPQFIFQYYEEEERQRGNFPDRFSGHQFPNYSSELNVNALLLGDSALYLCASSLKEVLGDTQYFGPGTRLTVL.

The rearrangement joins TRBV7-8 to TRBJ2-7, with 9 bases matching TRBD2. Germline CDR1 is SGHVS and CDR2 is FQNEAQ. CDR3 size: 17 residues. Unmatched junction bases numbered 14, after V lost 1 base and J lost 7 bases. For the CDR3, the DNA is TGTGCCAGCAGCTTAGTGGTGGCGGGAGGGCCTGTTGGTGAGCAGTACTTC. This sequence encodes CASSLVVAGGPVGEQYF.